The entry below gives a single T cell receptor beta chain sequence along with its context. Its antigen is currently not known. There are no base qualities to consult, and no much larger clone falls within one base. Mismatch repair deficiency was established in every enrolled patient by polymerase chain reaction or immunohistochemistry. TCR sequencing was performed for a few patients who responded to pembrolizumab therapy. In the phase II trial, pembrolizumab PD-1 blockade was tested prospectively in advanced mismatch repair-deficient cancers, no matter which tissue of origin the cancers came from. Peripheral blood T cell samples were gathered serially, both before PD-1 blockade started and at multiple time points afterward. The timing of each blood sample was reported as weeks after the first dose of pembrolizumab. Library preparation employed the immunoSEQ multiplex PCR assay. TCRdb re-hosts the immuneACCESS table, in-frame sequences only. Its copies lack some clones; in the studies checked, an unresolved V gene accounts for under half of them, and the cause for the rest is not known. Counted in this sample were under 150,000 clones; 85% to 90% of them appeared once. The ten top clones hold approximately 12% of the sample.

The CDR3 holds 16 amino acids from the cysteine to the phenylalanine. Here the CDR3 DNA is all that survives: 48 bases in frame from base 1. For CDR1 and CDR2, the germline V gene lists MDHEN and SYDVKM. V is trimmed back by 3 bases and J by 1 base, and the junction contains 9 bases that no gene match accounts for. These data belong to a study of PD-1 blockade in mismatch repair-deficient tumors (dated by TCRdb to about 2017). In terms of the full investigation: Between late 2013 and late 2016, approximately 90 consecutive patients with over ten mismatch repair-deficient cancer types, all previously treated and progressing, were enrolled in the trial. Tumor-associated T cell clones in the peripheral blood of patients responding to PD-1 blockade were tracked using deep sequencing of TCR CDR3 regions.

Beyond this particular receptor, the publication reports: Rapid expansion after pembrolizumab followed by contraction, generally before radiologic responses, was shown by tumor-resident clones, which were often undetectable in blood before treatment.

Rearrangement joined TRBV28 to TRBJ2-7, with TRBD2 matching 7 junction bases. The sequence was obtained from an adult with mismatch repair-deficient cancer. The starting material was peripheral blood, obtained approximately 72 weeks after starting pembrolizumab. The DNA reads TGTGCCAGCAGTTTCCTTGGTTCTAGCGGATCCTACGAGCAGTACTTC. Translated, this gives CASSFLGSSGSYEQYF. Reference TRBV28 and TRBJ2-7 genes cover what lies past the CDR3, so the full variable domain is DVKVTQSSRYLVKRTGEKVFLECVQDMDHENMFWYRQDPGLGLRLIYFSYDVKMKEKGDIPEGYSVSREKKERFSLILESASTNQTSMYLCASSFLGSSGSYEQYFGPGTRLTVT.